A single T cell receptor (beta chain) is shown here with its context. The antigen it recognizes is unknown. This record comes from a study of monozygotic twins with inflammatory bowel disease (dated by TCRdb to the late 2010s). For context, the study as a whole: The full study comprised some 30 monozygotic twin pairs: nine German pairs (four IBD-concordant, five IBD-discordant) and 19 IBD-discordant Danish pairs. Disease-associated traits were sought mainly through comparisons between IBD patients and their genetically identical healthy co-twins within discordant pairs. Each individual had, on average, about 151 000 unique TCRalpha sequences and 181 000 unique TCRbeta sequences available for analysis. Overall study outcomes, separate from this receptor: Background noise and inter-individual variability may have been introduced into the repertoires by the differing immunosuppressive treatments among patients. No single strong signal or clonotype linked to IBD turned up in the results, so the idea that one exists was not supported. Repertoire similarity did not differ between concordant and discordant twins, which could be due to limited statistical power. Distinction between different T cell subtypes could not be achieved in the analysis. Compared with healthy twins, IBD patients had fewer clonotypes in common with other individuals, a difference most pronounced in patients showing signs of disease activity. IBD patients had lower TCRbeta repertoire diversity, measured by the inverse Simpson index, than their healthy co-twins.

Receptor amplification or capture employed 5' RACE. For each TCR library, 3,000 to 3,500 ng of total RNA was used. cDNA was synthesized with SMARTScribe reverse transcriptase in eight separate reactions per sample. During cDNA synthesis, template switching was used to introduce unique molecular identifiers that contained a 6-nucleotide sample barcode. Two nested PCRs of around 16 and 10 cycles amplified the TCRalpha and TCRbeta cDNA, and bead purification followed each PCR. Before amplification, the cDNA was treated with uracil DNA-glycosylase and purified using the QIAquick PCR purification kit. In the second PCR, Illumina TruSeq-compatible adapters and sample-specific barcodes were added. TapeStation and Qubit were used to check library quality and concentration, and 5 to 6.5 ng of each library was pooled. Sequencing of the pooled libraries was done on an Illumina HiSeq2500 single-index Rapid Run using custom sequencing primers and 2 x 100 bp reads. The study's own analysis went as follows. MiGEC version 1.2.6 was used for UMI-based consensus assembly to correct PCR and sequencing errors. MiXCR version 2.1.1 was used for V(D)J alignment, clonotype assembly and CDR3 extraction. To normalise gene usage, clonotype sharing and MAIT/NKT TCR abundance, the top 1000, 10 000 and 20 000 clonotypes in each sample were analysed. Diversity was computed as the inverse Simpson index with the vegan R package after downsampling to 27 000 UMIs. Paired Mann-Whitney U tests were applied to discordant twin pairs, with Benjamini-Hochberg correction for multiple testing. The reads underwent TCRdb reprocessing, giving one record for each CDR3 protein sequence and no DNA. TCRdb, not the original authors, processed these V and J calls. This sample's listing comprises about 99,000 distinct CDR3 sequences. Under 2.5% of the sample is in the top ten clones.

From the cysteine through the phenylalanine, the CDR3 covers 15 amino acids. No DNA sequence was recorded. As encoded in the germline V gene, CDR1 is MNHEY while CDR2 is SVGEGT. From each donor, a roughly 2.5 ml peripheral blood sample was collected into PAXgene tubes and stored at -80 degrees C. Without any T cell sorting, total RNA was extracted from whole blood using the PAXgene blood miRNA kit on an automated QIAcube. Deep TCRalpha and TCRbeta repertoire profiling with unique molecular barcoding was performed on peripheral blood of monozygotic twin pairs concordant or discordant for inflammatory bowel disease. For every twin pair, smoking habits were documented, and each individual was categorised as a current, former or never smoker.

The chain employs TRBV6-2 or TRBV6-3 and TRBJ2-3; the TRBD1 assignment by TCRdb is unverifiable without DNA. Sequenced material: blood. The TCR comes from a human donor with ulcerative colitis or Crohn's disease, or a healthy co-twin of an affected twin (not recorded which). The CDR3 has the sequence CASSYPGGRTDTQYF.